These 25 T cell receptor beta chains share one sample of origin, sequenced in a study of T cells in Graves' hyperthyroidism and ophthalmopathy. TCR beta CDR3 region amplification was performed from RNA transcripts. In the first-round RT-PCR of the TCR CDR3, the HTBI primer set was used. In TCRdb, the multiplex PCR reads were re-called with MiXCR into one record per CDR3 protein. Here the sample spans about 560,000 distinct CDR3 sequences, around 15% being singletons. What was sequenced was blood. The receptor set was obtained from a woman aged 35 to 49 with Graves' hyperthyroidism.

The rearrangement uses TRBV27 and TRBJ2-7, with 9 positions matching TRBD1. The CDR3 spans 15 residues. Trimming took 6 bases from V and 3 from J; bases not matched to a gene: 9. Looked up from germline, CDR1 is MNHEY and CDR2 is SMNVEV (reference sequence). CDR3 region: CASRGTGTEGYEQYF. The DNA for the CDR3 is TGTGCCAGCAGGGGGACAGGGACGGAGGGCTACGAGCAGTACTTC.

This clonotype has just a few counts. This chain connects TRBV6-1 to TRBJ1-1; D is unresolved. Looked up from germline, CDR1 is MNHNS and CDR2 is SASEGT. CDR3 size: 13 residues. V was trimmed by 8 bases and J by 0 bases, leaving 10 bases between them. CDR3 region: CASVGRLNTEAFF. CDR3 bases: TGTGCCAGCGTTGGGAGATTGAACACTGAAGCTTTCTTT.

In the case of this clonotype: A single base separates this from a much larger clone, so it may be a read error. The V call is TRBV6-1, the J call TRBJ2-7; 7 nucleotides align to TRBD1. Losses at the gene ends were 5 bases for V and 3 bases for J; bases not matched to a gene: 4. Germline-derived CDR1 and CDR2 are MNHNS and SASEGT. The CDR3 is 13 residues long. CDR3 sequence reads: CASSWGQLYEQYF. CDR3 coding DNA: TGTGCCAGCAGTTGGGGACAGCTCTACGAGCAGTACTTC.

This clonotype was recorded a few times. This chain connects TRBV29-1 to TRBJ2-2; TRBD2 agrees at 8 bases. Germline assignment: CDR1 SQVTM and CDR2 ANQGSEA. The CDR3 extends over 15 amino acids. V trimming: 1 base; J trimming: 4 bases; junction bases outside the gene matches: 5. Written as DNA, the CDR3 is TGCAGCGTTGAAGTCCCTAGCGGGTTCACCGGGGAGCTGTTTTTT. This translates into CSVEVPSGFTGELFF.

This clonotype was counted at least ten times. The chain joins TRBV11-2 to TRBJ2-1; a possible D gene is TRBD1 (5 bases). The CDR3 length is 19 residues. V was clipped by 0 bases and J by 4 bases, with 22 bases between them. Germline V gene lookup returns CDR1 SGHAT and CDR2 FQNNGV. CDR3 protein: CASSLDNQQATVTYNEQFF. Here the CDR3 DNA reads TGTGCCAGCAGCTTAGATAATCAACAGGCCACGGTAACGTACAATGAGCAGTTCTTC.

This clonotype was seen at least ten times. The gene calls are TRBV12-3 or TRBV12-4 and TRBJ1-5; D remains ambiguous. The V and J ends lost 2 bases and 3 bases respectively, with 5 bases between them. The CDR3 covers 13 residues. The CDR3 loop reads CASSLNFNQPQHF. CDR3 bases: TGTGCCAGCAGTTTAAATTTCAATCAGCCCCAGCATTTT.

Ten or more counts support this clonotype. CDR3 sequence reads: CASSVKSSTDTQYF. For the CDR3, the DNA is TGTGCCAGCAGTGTCAAATCTAGCACAGATACGCAGTATTTT. The chain links TRBV6-1 to TRBJ2-3, with D uncertain. CDR1 is MNHNS, CDR2 SASEGT, per germline. This CDR3 is built from 14 residues. The V end lost 4 bases, the J end lost 0 bases, and 8 bases lay between the germline ends.

The CDR3 region is CASTDLSLEAFF. The CDR3 nucleotides read TGTGCCAGCACCGATCTTAGTTTGGAAGCTTTCTTT. The chain recombines TRBV2 with TRBJ1-1; D remains ambiguous. The CDR3 is 12 residues long. Germline-derived CDR1 and CDR2 are SNHLY and FYNNEI. The V gene lost 7 bases and the J gene lost 8 bases, with 14 bases spanning the gap.

This clonotype was seen ten or more times. The chain links TRBV28 to TRBJ2-1, with 7 bases matching TRBD1. With V trimmed by 5 bases and J by 1 base, 5 bases remained unmatched. This CDR3 comprises 15 residues. Germline CDR1 and CDR2: MDHEN and SYDVKM. The CDR3 nucleotides read TGTGCCAGCAGTAATCCGACAGGGTCCTACAATGAGCAGTTCTTC. Translation: CASSNPTGSYNEQFF.

A remark on this clonotype: Being one base from a much bigger clone, this may be a read error. The chain links TRBV6-1 to TRBJ1-2; weak D call: TRBD1 (6 bases). The CDR3 loop spans 13 amino acids. The germline gives CDR1 MNHNS, CDR2 SASEGT. For the CDR3, the DNA is TGTGCCAACAGTGAGGACAGAACCTATGGCTACACCTTC. It yields the protein CANSEDRTYGYTF.

This clonotype was detected many times. The gene calls are TRBV3-1 and TRBJ1-3; no definite D call. This CDR3 has 15 residues. CDR1 is LGHDT, CDR2 YNNKEL, per germline (reference sequence). Between the trimmed V and J ends, which lost 8 bases and 2 bases, there was a span of 16 bases. Here the CDR3 reads CASGDLGIAGNTIYF. For the CDR3, the DNA is TGTGCCAGCGGTGATTTGGGGATAGCTGGAAACACCATATATTTT. Full variable domain (missing parts from reference TRBV3-1 and TRBJ1-3): DTAVSQTPKYLVTQMGNDKSIKCEQNLGHDTMYWYKQDSKKFLKIMFSYNNKELIINETVPNRFSPKSPDKAHLNLHINSLELGDSAVYFCASGDLGIAGNTIYFGEGSWLTVV.

The V call is TRBV20-1, the J call TRBJ2-1; 11 positions agree with TRBD1. Germline CDR1 reads DFQATT; CDR2 reads SNEGSKA (reference sequence). J lost 3 bases, V lost 6 bases, and 10 bases had no gene match. The CDR3 extends over 16 amino acids. The CDR3 spells CSATQTGTGGYNEQFF. CDR3 bases: TGCAGTGCAACTCAAACCGGGACAGGGGGCTACAATGAGCAGTTCTTC.

In this sample, this clonotype turned up many times. This chain links TRBV28 with TRBJ2-2; the match to TRBD1 covers 7 bases. The V gene's germline CDR1 is MDHEN and CDR2 SYDVKM. CDR3 length equals 15 residues. Trimming at V came to 4 bases and at J to 1 base, leaving 3 bases not matched to a gene. Here the CDR3 DNA reads TGTGCCAGCAGTTCGCACAGGGGGAACACCGGGGAGCTGTTTTTT. It encodes CASSSHRGNTGELFF.

In its sample, this clonotype was seen many times. J is TRBJ2-1 and V is TRBV6-1; D gene uncertain. Germline V gene lookup returns CDR1 MNHNS and CDR2 SASEGT. The CDR3 sequence is 16 residues long. V lost 8 bases and J 0 bases, leaving 17 bases between the germline ends. DNA for the CDR3: TGTGCCAGCGGTATCGACTGGGAAAGCTCCTACAATGAGCAGTTCTTC. Its translation: CASGIDWESSYNEQFF.

This clonotype was seen a handful of times. The J gene is TRBJ1-5, the V gene TRBV12-3 or TRBV12-4; D possibly corresponds to TRBD1 (5 bases). V was pared by 5 bases and J by 6 bases, with 14 bases between. The CDR3 has 14 amino acids. CDR3 sequence (DNA): TGTGCCAGCAGTACCGGGACCTACCCTCAGCCCCAGCATTTT. Translating gives CASSTGTYPQPQHF.

A single count supports this clonotype. V and J are TRBV12-3 or TRBV12-4 and TRBJ1-1; the D is unclear. V shed 5 bases and J shed 1 base, with 11 bases lying between them. The CDR3 length is 14 residues. The CDR3 sequence: CASSEAPANTEAFF. The CDR3 nucleotides read TGTGCCAGCAGTGAAGCGCCAGCGAACACTGAAGCTTTCTTT.

This clonotype was counted many times. The chain links TRBV6-1 to TRBJ1-5; 8 nucleotides align to TRBD1. The CDR3 sequence is 16 residues long. V dropped 4 bases and J dropped 6; count of bases not matched to a gene: 11. The V gene's germline CDR1 is MNHNS and CDR2 SASEGT. The CDR3 bases are TGTGCCAGCAGTGTGGATAATACAGGGGGAAGTCAGCCCCAGCATTTT. It yields the protein CASSVDNTGGSQPQHF.

Only a few counts were recorded for this clonotype. This chain connects TRBV9 to TRBJ2-1; 9 bases map to TRBD2. The germline gives CDR1 SGDLS, CDR2 YYNGEE. Losses at the gene ends were 4 bases for V and 6 bases for J; bases not matched to a gene: 17. The CDR3 has 18 residues. The CDR3 protein is CASSSLGLAGVQGNEQFF. CDR3 DNA: TGTGCCAGCAGCTCTCTTGGGTTAGCGGGAGTTCAAGGCAATGAGCAGTTCTTC.

This clonotype has at least ten counts. The chain carries TRBV27 and TRBJ1-1; possibly TRBD1 for D (5 bases). Deletions cut 7 bases from V and 1 base from J, with 16 bases between. The germline V gene encodes CDR1 MNHEY and CDR2 SMNVEV (reference sequence). This CDR3 is 15 amino acids long. The CDR3 loop reads CASNQKGRRNTEAFF. The DNA for the CDR3 is TGTGCCAGCAACCAGAAGGGACGGCGGAACACTGAAGCTTTCTTT.

This clonotype was seen repeatedly, ten times or more. The V gene is TRBV4-1, the J gene TRBJ1-1; TRBD1 might be the D (6 bases). In germline, CDR1 is MGHRA, CDR2 YSYEKL. The germline V and J ends were trimmed by 4 bases and 5 bases, with 17 bases remaining between them. The CDR3 is made up of 15 amino acids. CDR3 region: CASSPGVSQGTEAFF. The CDR3 DNA follows: TGCGCCAGCAGCCCGGGGGTAAGTCAGGGGACTGAAGCTTTCTTT.

This clonotype has at least ten counts. The rearrangement uses TRBV27 and TRBJ2-7, with 8 positions matching TRBD2. The ends lost 5 bases at V and 4 bases at J; junction bases unmatched: 10. The CDR3 contains 15 residues. From germline, CDR1 is MNHEY and CDR2 SMNVEV (reference sequence). CDR3 nucleotide sequence: TGTGCCAGCAGTCCTGAAGCGGGAGCGTATTACGAGCAGTACTTC. It specifies CASSPEAGAYYEQYF.

The sample holds a few counts of this clonotype. The rearrangement joins TRBV28 to TRBJ1-5; perhaps TRBD1 as D (5 bases). V was clipped by 10 bases and J by 2 bases, with 18 bases between them. The CDR3 is made up of 15 amino acids. Germline V lookup: CDR1 MDHEN, CDR2 SYDVKM. CDR3 amino acids: CATADSPGGNQPQHF. For the CDR3, the DNA is TGTGCCACCGCAGACAGCCCCGGCGGCAATCAGCCCCAGCATTTT.

Many counts were recorded for this clonotype. The chain is built from TRBV27 and TRBJ1-2; 10 bases are shared with TRBD1. Looked up from germline, CDR1 is MNHEY and CDR2 is SMNVEV (reference sequence). The J segment lost 4 bases and the V segment lost 5 bases, leaving 4 bases of the junction unmatched. There are 14 residues in the CDR3. CDR3 DNA: TGTGCCAGCAGTACAGGGGACAGGGGCTATGGCTACACCTTC. Encoded protein: CASSTGDRGYGYTF.

This clonotype was detected ten times or more. The rearrangement uses TRBV29-1 and TRBJ2-3; D gene ambiguous. The CDR3 spans 14 residues. The V gene's germline CDR1 is SQVTM and CDR2 ANQGSEA. Between the trimmed V and J ends, which lost 4 bases and 2 bases, there was a span of 13 bases. The CDR3 is CSVVRLTNTDTQYF. In DNA, the CDR3 is TGCAGCGTTGTTAGGCTTACTAACACAGATACGCAGTATTTT.

This clonotype has ten or more counts. The gene calls are TRBV7-2 and TRBJ2-1, with 11 bases aligning to TRBD1. CDR1 and CDR2 (germline): SGHTA, FQGNSA. This CDR3 comprises 16 residues. J gave up 10 bases and V 2 bases, and 10 bases lay outside the gene matches. Here the CDR3 reads CASSLYTGTGGGEQFF. The CDR3 DNA is TGTGCCAGCAGCTTATATACCGGGACAGGGGGTGGGGAGCAGTTCTTC.